This entry describes one T cell receptor beta chain. The antigen it binds to is not known. It has no much larger one-base neighbor in the sample; base qualities were not kept. This record comes from a study of T cell responses to AZD1222 COVID-19 vaccine (dated by TCRdb to the early 2020s). In terms of the full investigation: AZD1222 recipients with second doses at about 4 weeks or about 12 weeks were pooled, because spike-specific TCR depth and breadth did not differ between schedules. A total of roughly 240 trial participants underwent TCR sequencing, of whom about 210 received two doses of AZD1222 and 26 received two doses of the MenACWY control vaccine. Enrollment into the trials was organized by age into subgroups of 18-55, 56-69 and 70-plus years, and those subgroups contained roughly 150, 30 and 60 TCR-sequenced participants, respectively.

On the study overall, not on this receptor specifically: The 56-69-year group was small, and its depth increase did not reach significance, likely because of low power. Conclusions about previously exposed vaccinees are limited, since just a handful of AZD1222 recipients were seropositive for SARS-CoV-2 at baseline. After two AZD1222 doses, both the breadth and the depth of spike-specific TCRs were significantly higher than at day 0 and than in MenACWY recipients. CD4 TCRs associated with the vaccine covered the entire spike protein, and the dominant responses were in regions 160-218 and 743-854. Participants were mostly white British, with more females than males. The authors suggested clonal diversity may have been underestimated. Nearly half of unique spike-specific TCRs reportedly recognized epitopes outside regions mutated in the B.1.351 and B.1.1.7 variants. Because no day 14 peak-response samples were available, repertoires were characterized only after the peak T cell response.

The CDR3 holds 14 amino acids from the cysteine to the phenylalanine. Only CDR3 DNA is held: 42 bases, read in frame from base 1. The germline V gene encodes CDR1 SEHNR and CDR2 FQNEAQ (reference sequence). V loses 1 base, J loses 2 bases, and the germline ends lie 7 bases apart. The CDR3 regions of human TCRbeta chains were subjected to immunosequencing. The authors' analysis ran thus. Repertoire TCRs were checked for matches against a reference library of SARS-CoV-2-specific TCRs that had been generated using the MIRA antigen-specificity platform. Breadth meant the fraction of unique TCRs that were SARS-CoV-2-associated, whereas depth meant the fraction of total T cells that were SARS-CoV-2-associated. Each spike-specific TCR was assigned to its reactive spike region and to a CD4 or CD8 class using the MIRA data. Log10-transformed breadth and depth values were compared by one-way ANOVA with Sidak's multiple comparisons tests. Held by TCRdb, this immuneACCESS table contains in-frame sequences only and omits some clones. Under half of the omission traces to an unresolved V gene where checked; the cause of the rest is unknown. The D gene and trimming were derived from the DNA, and the V and J assignments and clone size from that table. This sample holds roughly 110,000 clones; around 81% were observed only once. 9.4% of the sample is in the top ten clones.

The time point label for this specimen denotes: baseline before first vaccination. The vaccinee samples were drawn from two UK trials, COV001 and COV002, one of which was a single-blind randomized controlled phase 2/3 trial testing AZD1222 (ChAdOx1 nCoV-19) in healthy adults. For TCRbeta chain sequencing, PBMC samples were collected from trial participants at day 0 and at day 28 after the second dose. The sequencing used peripheral blood, collected on day 0 of AZD1222 vaccination. The chain joins TRBV7-9 to TRBJ2-3; TRBD1 is a possible D gene, resting on 5 matching bases. The receptor's source is an adult in good health. The CDR3 region has the sequence CASSLEGATDTQYF. The DNA sequence is given as TGTGCCAGCAGCTTAGAAGGGGCCACAGATACGCAGTATTTT.